The source of this TCR beta chain is a study of blood T cell repertoires in COVID-19 (dated by TCRdb to the early 2020s). For the wider study: Samples covering the acute and convalescent phases of COVID-19 were provided by collaborators in the United States, Italy and Spain. Samples were obtained from the ongoing ImmuneRACE study (first 160 participants) and from 1,200 or so subjects provided by 6 global collaborators. Subjects who had been exposed to COVID-19, were actively infected with it, or had recovered from it provided the deeply sampled blood TCRbeta repertoires that made up the dataset. A de-identified subject ID, COVID-19 status, age in years and sex were almost always included in the sample metadata. The material from the prospective study consisted of cDNA or gDNA derived from T cells, B-cell-depleted T cells, or PBMCs. Where available, HLA class I and class II types were obtained from metadata supplied by the sample provider rather than from assay-based typing. The repertoires were released in a freely available public database intended as a resource for research on the immune response to SARS-CoV-2.

Participants in the prospective study were enrolled through a virtual design, were aged about 18 to 90 years, and lived in roughly 24 United States geographic areas. In the prospective study, cohorts were assigned on the basis of participant-reported clinical history obtained from a screening survey and a study questionnaire. Mobile phlebotomists in the prospective study collected whole blood, serum and a nasopharyngeal or oropharyngeal swab from every participant. Over a roughly two-month period, participants in the prospective study had the option of providing additional blood draws and questionnaires. Blood samples from the prospective study were shipped frozen or at room temperature prior to DNA extraction. The CDR3 numbers 13 residues from cysteine through phenylalanine. The only DNA kept is the CDR3, 39 bases in frame from the first base. CDR1 and CDR2 are drawn from the germline V gene: LGHNA, YNFKEQ. V lost 2 bases and J lost 5 bases; the stretch between them is 9 bases long.

In this sample, this clone turned up once. The antigen it binds to is not known. Qualities for individual bases were not recorded, and no much larger clone is one base off. TCRbeta CDR3 regions were amplified from genomic DNA by means of the immunoSEQ Assay, a bias-controlled multiplex PCR. From the authors' description of their analysis: The number of nucleated cells in each sample was estimated by amplification of reference gene primers within the assay. Sequence reads were collapsed and filtered to measure the absolute abundance of every unique TCRbeta CDR3 rearrangement. For each sample, productive Simpson clonality was calculated as the square root of Simpson's diversity index across productive rearrangements. Imported from immuneACCESS, the table was reduced by TCRdb to in-frame sequences with V and J called. These copies leave out some clones; in studies compared against another copy, an unresolved V gene accounts for under half, and the cause of the remainder is not known. V and J calls and clone size are copied from that table; D and trimming were computed from the DNA. The sample includes under 350,000 clones, with approximately 83% observed a single time. The leading ten clones occupy approximately 4.6% of the sample.

What the research found in general, with its limitations: The quantity of clinical and demographic metadata differed by source and by participant and was supplied without curation.

Sequencing was carried out using PBMCs or T cells enriched from blood (not recorded which). This clonotype was sampled from a middle-aged woman with acute COVID-19. The chain is assembled from TRBV4-2 and TRBJ2-5; no confident D gene assignment can be made. The nucleotides are TGTGCCAGCAGCCAATCTATTTTGGAGACCCAGTACTTC. Translated, this is CASSQSILETQYF.